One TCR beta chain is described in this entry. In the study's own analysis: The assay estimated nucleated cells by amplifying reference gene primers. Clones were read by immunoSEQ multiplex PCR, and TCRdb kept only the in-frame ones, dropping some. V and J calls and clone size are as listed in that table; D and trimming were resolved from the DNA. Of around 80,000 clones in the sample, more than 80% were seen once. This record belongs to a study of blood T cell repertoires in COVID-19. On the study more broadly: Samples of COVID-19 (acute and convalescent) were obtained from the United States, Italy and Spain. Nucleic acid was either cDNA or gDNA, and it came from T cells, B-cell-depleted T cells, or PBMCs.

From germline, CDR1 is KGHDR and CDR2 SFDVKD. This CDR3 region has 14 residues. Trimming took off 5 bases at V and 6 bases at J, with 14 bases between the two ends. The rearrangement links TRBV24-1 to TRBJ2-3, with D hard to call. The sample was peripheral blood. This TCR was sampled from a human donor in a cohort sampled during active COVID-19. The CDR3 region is CATSGPQLYDTQYF. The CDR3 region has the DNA TGTGCCACCAGTGGGCCCCAGTTATATGATACGCAGTATTTT.